This T cell receptor (beta chain) came from a study of blood T cell repertoires in COVID-19 (dated by TCRdb to 2018 to 2020). About the full investigation: Collaborator samples came from the United States, Italy and Spain and covered acute and convalescent phases of COVID-19. The prospective study material was composed of cDNA or gDNA derived from T cells, B-cell-depleted T cells, or PBMCs. The dataset comprised deeply sampled blood TCRbeta repertoires from subjects exposed to, actively infected with, or recovered from COVID-19. A freely available public database, intended as a resource for researchers studying the immune response to SARS-CoV-2, is where the repertoires were released. Samples came from the ongoing ImmuneRACE study (first 160 participants) plus 1,254 subjects from 6 global collaborators. The sample metadata nearly always contained a de-identified subject ID, COVID-19 status, age in years and sex. HLA class I and class II types, where available, came from metadata supplied by the sample provider rather than from assay-based typing. Overall results and qualifications from the work: How much clinical and demographic metadata was included differed by source and by participant, and the metadata was provided uncurated.

TCRbeta CDR3 regions were amplified from genomic DNA by means of the immunoSEQ Assay, a bias-controlled multiplex PCR. The original methods were these. The number of nucleated cells in each sample was estimated from the amplification of reference gene primers within the assay. To quantify the absolute abundance of each unique TCRbeta CDR3 rearrangement, sequence reads were collapsed and filtered. For each sample, productive Simpson clonality was calculated by taking the square root of Simpson's diversity index across productive rearrangements. This is the immuneACCESS table as TCRdb keeps it, with only in-frame sequences that have V and J called. A part of the clones is gone; compared with another copy, unresolved V genes explain less than half, and the rest is unexplained. The V and J calls and clone size were taken over from that table, and D and trimming were inferred from the DNA. Present in this sample are about 170,000 clones, 85% to 90% of which were seen just once. Approximately 11% of the sample comes from the top ten.

There are many counts of this clone. No cognate antigen has been identified for it. The input lacks base qualities; no much larger clone sits a single base away. One collaborating source in Seattle enrolled patients while the patients were actively infected and followed the patients over time throughout the course of disease. Each collaborating institution followed its own protocols to collect whole blood in K2EDTA tubes. For TCRbeta analysis, collaborator samples were shipped as frozen whole blood, as isolated PBMCs, or as DNA extracted from either sample type. At the junction V is shortened by 3 bases and J by 4 bases, with 21 bases in between. CDR1 KGHSH and CDR2 LQKENI were looked up in the germline V gene. Spanning cysteine to phenylalanine, the CDR3 consists of 17 amino acids. Only CDR3 DNA is held: 51 bases, read in frame from base 1.

Rearrangement joined TRBV18 to TRBJ1-1, and the D gene may be TRBD1, 6 bases matching. Specimen: peripheral blood. The TCR comes from a woman aged 60 to 75 with COVID-19, enrolled during active disease. The CDR3 corresponds to CASSPSSDEGGGTEAFF. At the DNA level, the sequence is TGTGCCAGCTCACCGTCCAGTGACGAGGGGGGGGGCACTGAAGCTTTCTTT.